The next 14 T cell receptor beta chains were all read from a single sample in a study of T cells after yellow fever vaccination. TCRdb fed the 5' RACE reads into MiXCR, producing one record per CDR3 protein. The data show a few hundred thousand distinct CDR3 sequences, 15% to 20% seen once. The sequences come from PBMCs, collected 15 days after the yellow fever booster vaccination. Receptors were obtained from a man between 25 and 39 years old who received the YFV17D yellow fever vaccine.

This clonotype has more than one count but fewer than ten. The chain carries TRBV5-1 and TRBJ2-5; D gene unclear. The germline V gene has CDR1 SGHRS and CDR2 YFSETQ. Trimming stripped 0 bases from V and 5 bases from J, with 14 bases between. This CDR3 contains 15 residues. CDR3 DNA sequence: TGCGCCAGCAGCTTGGGTGGGCAGAAGGTGGAGACCCAGTACTTC. It codes for CASSLGGQKVETQYF.

The chain combines TRBV4-1 with TRBJ1-5; tentative D call: TRBD1 (5 bases). The germline V gene encodes CDR1 MGHRA and CDR2 YSYEKL. With 4 bases removed from V and 3 bases from J, the gap between germline ends came to 10 bases. This CDR3 is 14 amino acids long. The CDR3 coding sequence is TGCGCCAGCAGCCGACGGGGGATCAATCAGCCCCAGCATTTT. Translated: CASSRRGINQPQHF.

This sequence joins TRBV25-1 and TRBJ1-1; D gene uncertain. The CDR3 consists of 13 residues. CDR1 MGHDK and CDR2 SYGVNS come from the germline V gene. V dropped 10 bases and J dropped 1 base, with 13 bases sitting between them. The CDR3 sequence is CAIGPGRNTEAFF. CDR3 coding DNA: TGTGCCATCGGCCCCGGGAGGAACACTGAAGCTTTCTTT.

This clonotype was counted only a few times. V gene TRBV11-2 combines with J gene TRBJ2-3; 12 nucleotides agree with TRBD2. The germline V gene has CDR1 SGHAT and CDR2 FQNNGV. Trimming took 3 bases from V and 1 from J; bases not matched to a gene: 8. The CDR3 is 18 residues long. In nucleotides, the CDR3 is TGTGCCAGCAGCTTCGTACTAGCGGGAGGTCGGGGCACAGATACGCAGTATTTT. Translated: CASSFVLAGGRGTDTQYF. Complete variable domain (other parts from reference TRBV11-2 and TRBJ2-3): EAGVAQSPRYKIIEKRQSVAFWCNPISGHATLYWYQQILGQGPKLLIQFQNNGVVDDSQLPKDRFSAERLKGVDSTLKIQPAKLEDSAVYLCASSFVLAGGRGTDTQYFGPGTRLTVL.

The chain links TRBV10-3 to TRBJ2-1; 12 bases are shared with TRBD2. The CDR3 sequence is 18 residues long. V was clipped by 4 bases and J by 8 bases; unmatched bases: 15. CDR1 and CDR2 (germline): ENHRY, SYGVKD. DNA of the CDR3: TGTGCCATCAGTGGGTGGGCTAGCGGGAGGGCCAAGGTCTATGAGCAGTTCTTC. Protein sequence: CAISGWASGRAKVYEQFF.

This chain uses TRBV9 with TRBJ2-5, with TRBD2 matching 15 bases. After removal of 4 bases from V and 4 bases from J, the junction contained 11 bases not matched to a gene. The germline CDR1 and CDR2 sequences are SGDLS and YYNGEE. The length of the CDR3 is 18 residues. CDR3 in amino acids: CASSHNPRTSGGGETQYF. The DNA for the CDR3 is TGTGCCAGCAGCCACAATCCGCGGACTAGCGGGGGGGGAGAGACCCAGTACTTC.

This clonotype has only a few counts. V is TRBV9 and J is TRBJ1-5, with unresolved D. Germline loops: CDR1 SGDLS, CDR2 YYNGEE. The CDR3 loop spans 17 amino acids. The V end was cut by 1 base, the J end by 3 bases, with 17 bases between. This CDR3 is CASSVTRLVGHNQPQHF. The CDR3 nucleotides read TGTGCCAGCAGCGTAACCAGACTTGTGGGTCACAATCAGCCCCAGCATTTT.

The rearrangement links TRBV19 to TRBJ2-5; 10 bases are shared with TRBD2. The germline CDR1 and CDR2 sequences are LNHDA and SQIVND (reference sequence). CDR3 length: 16 amino acids. V lost 4 bases, J lost 6 bases, and 11 bases stayed unmatched. Written as DNA, the CDR3 is TGTGCCAGTAGTACCGGAGCGGGAGGGACATTCCAGACCCAGTACTTC. It specifies CASSTGAGGTFQTQYF.

A note on this clonotype: Its ends do not fully match the called genes, so a read error is possible. J is TRBJ1-5 and V is TRBV20-1; D gene unclear. The CDR3 is 16 residues long. Germline values: CDR1 DFQATT, CDR2 SNEGSKA (reference sequence). In nucleotides, the CDR3 is TGCTGTGCTAGAGATTGGGGTGCTCCTGGAGTGCAGCCCCAGCATTTT. Protein product: CCARDWGAPGVQPQHF.

This clonotype was detected only a few times. J is TRBJ2-7 and V is TRBV20-1; D is possibly TRBD1 (6 bases). This CDR3 has 13 residues. Trimming cost V 3 bases and J 2 bases, with 11 bases left between them. Germline CDR1 DFQATT, CDR2 SNEGSKA (reference sequence). The CDR3, as DNA: TGCAGTGCTAGGAGGGCAGGGGCCTACGAGCAGTACTTC. Translating it yields CSARRAGAYEQYF.

This clonotype was recorded a few times. The V call is TRBV6-5, the J call TRBJ1-1; D gene ambiguous. This CDR3 is built from 16 residues. CDR1 MNHEY and CDR2 SVGAGI come from the germline V gene. V was cut by 0 bases and J by 0 bases, with 11 bases left in between. In DNA, the CDR3 is TGTGCCAGCAGTTACTCCTGGGAGAGGTTGAACACTGAAGCTTTCTTT. Its protein product is CASSYSWERLNTEAFF.

The chain employs TRBV20-1 and TRBJ2-3; 7 bases map to TRBD1. Germline lookup yields CDR1 DFQATT and CDR2 SNEGSKA (reference sequence). V was pared by 4 bases and J by 2 bases, with 12 bases of the junction left unmatched. The length of the CDR3 is 16 residues. The CDR3 loop reads CSATRDRLLVTDTQYF. The CDR3 DNA reads TGCAGTGCTACCCGGGACAGACTCCTGGTCACAGATACGCAGTATTTT.

This clonotype was seen only a few times. The chain carries TRBV6-1 and TRBJ2-1; D perhaps matches TRBD2 (6 bases). Germline values: CDR1 MNHNS, CDR2 SASEGT. Trimming left V 6 bases short and J 6 bases short, with 18 bases between. The CDR3 is 15 residues long. This CDR3 reads CASSPVAVQANEQFF. The CDR3 nucleotides are TGTGCCAGCAGCCCCGTAGCGGTCCAGGCCAATGAGCAGTTCTTC.

The chain carries TRBV5-4 and TRBJ2-5, with 10 bases matching TRBD2. This CDR3 has 15 residues. The V gene end was trimmed by 4 bases and the J gene end by 11 bases; junction bases not matched to a gene: 14. The germline V gene encodes CDR1 SGHNT and CDR2 YYREEE (reference sequence). The CDR3 sequence: CASSPDPGLARLQYF. CDR3 nucleotide sequence: TGTGCCAGCAGCCCGGATCCGGGACTAGCGAGGTTACAGTACTTC.